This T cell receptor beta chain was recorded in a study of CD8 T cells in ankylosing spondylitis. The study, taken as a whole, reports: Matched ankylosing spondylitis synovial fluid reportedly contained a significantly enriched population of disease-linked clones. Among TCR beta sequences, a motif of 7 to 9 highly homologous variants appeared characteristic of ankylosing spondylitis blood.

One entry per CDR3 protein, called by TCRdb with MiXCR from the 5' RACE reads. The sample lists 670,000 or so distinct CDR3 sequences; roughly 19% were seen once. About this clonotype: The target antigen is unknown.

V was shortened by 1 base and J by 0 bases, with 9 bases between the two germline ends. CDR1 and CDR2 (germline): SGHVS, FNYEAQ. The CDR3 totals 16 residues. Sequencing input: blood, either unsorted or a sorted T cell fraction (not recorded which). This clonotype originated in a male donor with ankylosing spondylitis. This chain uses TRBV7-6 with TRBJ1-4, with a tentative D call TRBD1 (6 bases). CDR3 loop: CASSLVGGATNEKLFF. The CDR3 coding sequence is TGTGCCAGCAGCTTAGTAGGGGGTGCAACTAATGAAAAACTGTTTTTT.